One and the same sample provided the 23 T cell receptor beta chains below, sequenced in a study of cytomegalovirus exposure and HLA in healthy donors. PCR primers comprised 60 Vbeta and 13 Jbeta primers. Here immunoSEQ multiplex PCR was the method, and the copy in TCRdb shows in-frame clones only, minus some. The top ten hold roughly 1.9% of the sample, which has about 200,000 clones, 70% to 90% seen once. Specimen: PBMCs. These receptor sequences come from a woman between 18 and 30 years old in good health and CMV-seronegative.

This sequence joins TRBV19 and TRBJ2-7; possible D gene TRBD1, 6 bases. V was clipped by 6 bases and J by 0 bases, with 15 bases between them. CDR3 length: 15 residues. Per germline, CDR1 LNHDA and CDR2 SQIVND (reference sequence). The CDR3 region is CASRVTGSPSYEQYF. The DNA of the CDR3 is TGTGCCAGTAGAGTCACAGGGTCACCCTCCTACGAGCAGTACTTC. The whole variable domain, remainder taken from reference TRBV19 and TRBJ2-7, is DGGITQSPKYLFRKEGQNVTLSCEQNLNHDAMYWYRQDPGQGLRLIYYSQIVNDFQKGDIAEGYSVSREKKESFPLTVTSAQKNPTAFYLCASRVTGSPSYEQYFGPGTRLTVT.

The chain employs TRBV6-6 and TRBJ1-1; weak D call: TRBD1 (5 bases). CDR1 is MNHNY, CDR2 SVGAGI, per germline (reference sequence). CDR3 length equals 14 residues. Trimming pared 4 bases from V and 2 bases from J, leaving 11 bases between. Written as DNA, the CDR3 is TGTGCCAGCAGTTTACAGGTTCGCAACACTGAAGCTTTCTTT. The encoded protein is CASSLQVRNTEAFF.

The chain has TRBV5-1 and TRBJ1-1; tentative D call: TRBD1 (5 bases). Germline V gene lookup returns CDR1 SGHRS and CDR2 YFSETQ. V shed 3 bases and J shed 3 bases, with 12 bases lying between them. The CDR3 is 14 residues long. The CDR3 reads CASSSGARDTEAFF. DNA of the CDR3: TGCGCCAGCAGCTCGGGAGCCAGGGACACTGAAGCTTTCTTT.

The chain carries TRBV6-1 and TRBJ1-2, with D possibly being TRBD1 (6 bases). V was pared by 4 bases and J by 8 bases, with 17 bases between. CDR1 and CDR2 from the germline V gene are MNHNS and SASEGT. This CDR3 spans 14 amino acids. This CDR3 reads CASSVTGGFRGYTF. CDR3 DNA sequence: TGTGCCAGCAGTGTGACAGGCGGGTTTAGGGGCTACACCTTC.

V is TRBV7-2 and J is TRBJ2-6; unclear D gene. CDR1 is SGHTA, CDR2 FQGNSA, per germline. V was shortened by 5 bases and J by 2 bases, with 4 bases between the two germline ends. The CDR3 contains 13 residues. The CDR3 bases are TGTGCCAGCAGCCCAGCTGGGGCCAACGTCCTGACTTTC. The encoded protein is CASSPAGANVLTF.

V usage is TRBV6-5 and J usage is TRBJ2-7, with D tentatively TRBD2 (6 bases). CDR3 length: 12 residues. Germline CDR1 MNHEY, CDR2 SVGAGI. Between the trimmed V and J ends, which lost 6 bases and 1 base, there was a span of 7 bases. CDR3 protein: CASSGGSYEQYF. For the CDR3, the DNA is TGTGCCAGCAGCGGAGGGTCCTACGAGCAGTACTTC.

This clone has only one observation. The chain couples TRBV29-1 to TRBJ2-3, with D hard to call. The CDR3 consists of 15 residues. The V gene lost 1 base and the J gene lost 8 bases, with 19 bases spanning the gap. CDR1 is SQVTM, CDR2 ANQGSEA, per germline. The CDR3 nucleotides are TGCAGCGTTGAAGGGCCTTTATGGGTAGGCGGTACGCAGTATTTT. Protein product: CSVEGPLWVGGTQYF.

The rearrangement links TRBV19 to TRBJ1-4; 7 positions agree with TRBD1. This CDR3 has 12 residues. CDR1 and CDR2 from the germline V gene are LNHDA and SQIVND (reference sequence). Trimming took 11 bases from V and 4 from J; bases not matched to a gene: 4. CDR3 loop: CAHRGLNEKLFF. The CDR3 region has the DNA TGTGCCCACAGGGGACTTAATGAAAAACTGTTTTTT.

The rearrangement uses TRBV28 and TRBJ2-7; D perhaps matches TRBD2 (5 bases). V lost 6 bases, J lost 6 bases, and 15 bases lay in between. The CDR3 is 13 residues long. Per the germline V gene, CDR1 is MDHEN and CDR2 is SYDVKM. The CDR3 DNA follows: TGTGCCAGCAGCCTACCTCCGGGGTTCGAGCAGTACTTC. As protein: CASSLPPGFEQYF.

The V and J genes are TRBV19 and TRBJ1-3; D is perhaps TRBD1 (6 bases). V was trimmed by 8 bases and J by 4 bases, leaving 9 bases between them. Germline V gene lookup returns CDR1 LNHDA and CDR2 SQIVND (reference sequence). The CDR3 extends over 12 amino acids. The CDR3, as DNA: TGTGCCAGTGCAGGGGTCGGAAACACCATATATTTT. It codes for CASAGVGNTIYF.

The genes are TRBV21-1 and TRBJ2-5; the tabulated D call, TRBD2, remains unverified against the DNA. TRBV21-1 is marked as a pseudogene. The CDR3 spans 15 residues. The CDR3: CASSKALGVQETQYF. CDR3 DNA: TGTGCCAGCAGCAAAGCGCTCGGGGTACAAGAGACCCAGTACTTC.

Note on this clone: Likely a read error: the CDR3 ends without its conserved phenylalanine or tryptophan. The rearrangement links TRBV6-5 to TRBJ1-6; possibly TRBD1 for D (6 bases). The CDR3 sequence is 15 residues long. Trimming shortened V by 2 bases and J by 6 bases, and 11 bases separated the two germline ends. CDR1 is MNHEY and CDR2 is SVGAGI in the germline V gene. The CDR3 reads CASSYGDMGNSPLHL. The DNA for the CDR3 is TGTGCCAGCAGTTACGGGGACATGGGTAATTCACCCCTCCACCTT.

The table lists this clone with a count of one. The chain is built from TRBV30 and TRBJ2-1; no clear D gene. The V end lost 4 bases, the J end lost 11 bases, and 21 bases lay between the germline ends. The CDR3 has 14 amino acids. Germline V CDR1 and CDR2: GTSNPN, SVGIG (reference sequence). The CDR3 DNA follows: TGTGCCTGGATCCCCCCAGGCAGGCTGGTTCAGCAGTTCTTC. This translates into CAWIPPGRLVQQFF.

The chain has TRBV25-1 and TRBJ2-2; possibly TRBD2 for D (5 bases). The CDR3 extends over 11 amino acids. V lost 6 bases and J 7 bases, leaving 6 bases between the germline ends. CDR1 and CDR2 (germline): MGHDK, SYGVNS. CDR3 nucleotides: TGTGCCAGCAGAGAGGGCGGGGAGCTGTTTTTT. Its translation: CASREGGELFF.

The chain has TRBV19 and TRBJ2-7; a possible D gene is TRBD1 (7 bases). The CDR3 extends over 14 amino acids. The germline V gene encodes CDR1 LNHDA and CDR2 SQIVND (reference sequence). The germline V and J ends were trimmed by 6 bases and 1 base, with 13 bases remaining between them. The CDR3 loop reads CASSNAGGSYEQYF. CDR3 nucleotides: TGTGCCAGTAGCAACGCAGGGGGGTCCTACGAGCAGTACTTC.

J is TRBJ2-1 and V is TRBV7-9, with 10 bases lining up with TRBD2. The CDR3 contains 15 residues. The germline V gene encodes CDR1 SEHNR and CDR2 FQNEAQ (reference sequence). V dropped 2 bases and J dropped 8; count of bases not matched to a gene: 6. CDR3 nucleotides: TGTGCCAGCAGCTTATTAGCGGGAGGTATCCATGAGCAGTTCTTC. Protein product: CASSLLAGGIHEQFF.

The V gene is TRBV19, the J gene TRBJ2-2; 9 positions agree with TRBD1. This CDR3 has 16 residues. Germline lookup yields CDR1 LNHDA and CDR2 SQIVND (reference sequence). V shed 3 bases, J shed 5 bases, and the junction held 7 bases outside the gene matches. CDR3 nucleotides: TGTGCCAGTAGTATCGGGACAGGGTATCGAACCGGGGAGCTGTTTTTT. It encodes CASSIGTGYRTGELFF.

The chain joins TRBV5-1 to TRBJ1-3; TRBD1 matches 8 bases. The germline CDR1 and CDR2 sequences are SGHRS and YFSETQ. The CDR3 is 16 amino acids. The ends lost 3 bases at V and 0 bases at J; junction bases unmatched: 5. CDR3 amino acids: CASSWGQVPSGNTIYF. For the CDR3, the DNA is TGCGCCAGCAGCTGGGGACAGGTTCCCTCTGGAAACACCATATATTTT.

A single count supports this clone. The rearrangement uses TRBV6-1 and TRBJ2-1; 8 bases map to TRBD2. Germline assignment: CDR1 MNHNS and CDR2 SASEGT. V shed 3 bases, J shed 0 bases, and the junction held 1 base outside the gene matches. The CDR3 has 15 residues. CDR3 bases: TGTGCCAGCAGTGATAGCGGGAACTCCTACAATGAGCAGTTCTTC. Residues: CASSDSGNSYNEQFF.

This chain connects TRBV19 to TRBJ1-5, with TRBD1 matching 8 bases. Germline values: CDR1 LNHDA, CDR2 SQIVND (reference sequence). V trimming: 2 bases; J trimming: 0 bases; junction bases outside the gene matches: 0. This CDR3 has 15 amino acids. The DNA for the CDR3 is TGTGCCAGTAGTATACAGGGGGCTAGCAATCAGCCCCAGCATTTT. Protein sequence: CASSIQGASNQPQHF.

This chain links TRBV19 with TRBJ2-1; D is uncertain. The CDR3 spans 15 residues. In germline, CDR1 is LNHDA, CDR2 SQIVND (reference sequence). Trimming left V 1 base short and J 1 base short, with 8 bases between. The CDR3 region has the DNA TGTGCCAGTAGTATAGGGCCAATTTCCTACAATGAGCAGTTCTTC. It encodes CASSIGPISYNEQFF.

About this clone: This same CDR3 is encoded by further DNA sequences in the sample. This chain connects TRBV7-2 to TRBJ1-5; 7 bases map to TRBD1. This CDR3 is built from 13 residues. Germline CDR1 and CDR2: SGHTA and FQGNSA. The junction had 1 base not matched to a gene; V was cut back by 4 bases and J by 4 bases. As DNA, the CDR3 is TGTGCCAGCAGCTACAGGGGTAATCAGCCCCAGCATTTT. Translation: CASSYRGNQPQHF.

The V gene is TRBV7-2, the J gene TRBJ1-2; TRBD1 agrees at 7 bases. CDR3 length equals 16 residues. Germline V gene lookup returns CDR1 SGHTA and CDR2 FQGNSA. V shed 3 bases and J 4 bases; nucleotides not matched to a gene: 11. CDR3 nucleotide sequence: TGTGCCAGCAGCTTGGGTCCCCGGGCAGGGGGCTATGGCTACACCTTC. Its translation is CASSLGPRAGGYGYTF.